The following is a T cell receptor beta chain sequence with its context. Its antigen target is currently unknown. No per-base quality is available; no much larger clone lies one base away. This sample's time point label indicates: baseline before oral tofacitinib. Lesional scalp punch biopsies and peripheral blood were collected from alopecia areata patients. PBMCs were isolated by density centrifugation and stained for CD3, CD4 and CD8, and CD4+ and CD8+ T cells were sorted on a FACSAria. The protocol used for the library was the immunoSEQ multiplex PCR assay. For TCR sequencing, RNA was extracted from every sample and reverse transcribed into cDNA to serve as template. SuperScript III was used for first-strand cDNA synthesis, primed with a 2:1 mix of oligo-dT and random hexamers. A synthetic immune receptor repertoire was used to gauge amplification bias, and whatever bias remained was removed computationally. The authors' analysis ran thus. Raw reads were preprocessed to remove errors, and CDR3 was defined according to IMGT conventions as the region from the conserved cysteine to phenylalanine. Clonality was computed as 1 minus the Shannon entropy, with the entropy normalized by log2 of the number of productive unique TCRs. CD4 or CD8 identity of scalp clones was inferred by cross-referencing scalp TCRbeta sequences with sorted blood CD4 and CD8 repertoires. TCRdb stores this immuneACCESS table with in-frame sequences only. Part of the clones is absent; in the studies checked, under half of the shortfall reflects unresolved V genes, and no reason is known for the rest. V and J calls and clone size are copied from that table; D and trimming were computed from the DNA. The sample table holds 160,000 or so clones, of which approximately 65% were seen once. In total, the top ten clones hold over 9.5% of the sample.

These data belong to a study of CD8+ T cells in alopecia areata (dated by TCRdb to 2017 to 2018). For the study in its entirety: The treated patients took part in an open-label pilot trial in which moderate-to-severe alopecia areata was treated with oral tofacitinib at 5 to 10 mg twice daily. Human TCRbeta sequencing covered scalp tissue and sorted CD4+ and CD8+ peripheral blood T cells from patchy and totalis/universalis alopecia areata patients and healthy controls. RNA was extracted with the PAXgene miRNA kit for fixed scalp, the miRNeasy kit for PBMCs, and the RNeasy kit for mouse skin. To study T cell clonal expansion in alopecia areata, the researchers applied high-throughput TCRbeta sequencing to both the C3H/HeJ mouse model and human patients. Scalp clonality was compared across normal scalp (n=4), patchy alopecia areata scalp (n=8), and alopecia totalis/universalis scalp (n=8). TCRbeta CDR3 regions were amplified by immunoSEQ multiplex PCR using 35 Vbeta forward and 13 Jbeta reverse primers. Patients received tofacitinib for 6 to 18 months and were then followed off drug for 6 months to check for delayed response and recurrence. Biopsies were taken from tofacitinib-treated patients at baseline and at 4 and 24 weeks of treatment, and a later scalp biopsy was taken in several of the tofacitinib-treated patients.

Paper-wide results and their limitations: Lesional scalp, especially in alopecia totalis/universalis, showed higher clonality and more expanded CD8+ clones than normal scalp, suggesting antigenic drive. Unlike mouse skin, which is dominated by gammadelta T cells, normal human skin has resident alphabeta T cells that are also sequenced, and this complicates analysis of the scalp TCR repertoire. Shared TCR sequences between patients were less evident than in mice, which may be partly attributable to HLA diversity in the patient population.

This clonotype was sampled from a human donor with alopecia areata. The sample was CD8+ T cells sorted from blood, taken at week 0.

The CDR3 region reads CASSPPDSDYGYTF. The sequenced DNA: TGTGCCAGCAGCCCGCCGGACAGCGACTATGGCTACACCTTC. The V gene is TRBV7-9 and the J gene is TRBJ1-2; a tentative D match to TRBD1 spans 6 bases. The trim is 5 bases for V and 3 bases for J, with a gap of 13 bases between the germline ends. The germline V gene (reference sequence) gives CDR1 as SEHNR and CDR2 as FQNEAQ. The CDR3 spans 14 residues, from the cysteine through the phenylalanine. The CDR3 DNA has 42 bases and is translated from base 1.